The 20 T cell receptor beta chains below were found in one sample sequenced in a study of blood T cell repertoires in COVID-19. Sequenced by immunoSEQ multiplex PCR; TCRdb stores in-frame clones only, minus some. The repertoire holds approximately 210,000 clones, with 70% to 90% as singletons. What was sequenced was peripheral blood. The receptors were sampled from a woman between 40 and 50 years old who had recovered from COVID-19.

V usage is TRBV27 and J usage is TRBJ2-3; 10 bases are a match to TRBD2. The CDR3 runs 18 residues. The V gene end was trimmed by 10 bases and the J gene end by 2 bases; junction bases not matched to a gene: 18. The germline V gene encodes CDR1 MNHEY and CDR2 SMNVEV (reference sequence). CDR3 amino acids: CATQSGLAGARATDTQYF. The CDR3 coding sequence is TGTGCCACCCAATCCGGGCTAGCGGGAGCACGGGCCACAGATACGCAGTATTTT.

The table lists this clone with a few counts. The chain links TRBV27 to TRBJ2-2; D might be TRBD2 (6 bases). CDR1 MNHEY and CDR2 SMNVEV come from the germline V gene (reference sequence). CDR3 size: 19 residues. V dropped 6 bases and J dropped 5 bases, with 28 bases sitting between them. DNA for the CDR3: TGTGCCAGCAGACAAAAGGGCGGGGTCTCGTATTTGATTACCGGGGAGCTGTTTTTT. Encoded protein: CASRQKGGVSYLITGELFF.

The chain uses TRBV4-1 and TRBJ2-7, with 8 bases identical to TRBD2. The trim removed 4 bases at V and 4 bases at J, leaving 9 bases unmatched. The CDR3 runs to 15 residues. Germline V gene lookup returns CDR1 MGHRA and CDR2 YSYEKL. The CDR3 spells CASSPGGEGLYEQYF. In nucleotides, the CDR3 is TGCGCCAGCAGCCCCGGGGGGGAGGGGCTGTACGAGCAGTACTTC.

The V and J genes are TRBV5-1 and TRBJ2-1; 8 positions agree with TRBD2. This CDR3 region has 17 residues. CDR1 is SGHRS and CDR2 is YFSETQ in the germline V gene. V shed 2 bases, J shed 3 bases, and the junction held 10 bases outside the gene matches. The CDR3 loop reads CASSFNLGGENYNEQFF. CDR3 DNA: TGCGCCAGCAGCTTCAACCTCGGGGGGGAGAACTACAATGAGCAGTTCTTC.

The J gene is TRBJ2-3, the V gene TRBV6-5, with 7 bases that match TRBD1. CDR1 is MNHEY, CDR2 SVGAGI, per germline. The V and J ends lost 6 bases and 1 base, in that order; junction bases with no gene match: 4. The CDR3 covers 14 residues. Written as DNA, the CDR3 is TGTGCCAGCAGACCAACAGGGGGCACAGATACGCAGTATTTT. It translates to CASRPTGGTDTQYF.

This rearrangement joins TRBV11-2 to TRBJ1-3; D is unclear. This CDR3 region has 14 residues. Germline assignment: CDR1 SGHAT and CDR2 FQNNGV. V lost 1 base and J 3 bases, leaving 7 bases between the germline ends. The chain's CDR3 is CASSLVPFGNTIYF. The CDR3, as DNA: TGTGCCAGCAGCTTAGTCCCGTTTGGAAACACCATATATTTT.

This sequence joins TRBV6-5 and TRBJ2-1; 10 bases align to TRBD2. Losses at the gene ends were 2 bases for V and 7 bases for J; bases not matched to a gene: 8. CDR1 MNHEY and CDR2 SVGAGI come from the germline V gene. CDR3 length: 16 amino acids. CDR3 in amino acids: CASSYRASGSRNEQFF. The CDR3 region has the DNA TGTGCCAGCAGTTACCGGGCTAGCGGGAGTAGGAATGAGCAGTTCTTC.

This clone was found many times. The chain has TRBV6-5 and TRBJ2-7, with 8 bases matching TRBD2. The CDR3 has 13 amino acids. Germline V gives CDR1 MNHEY, CDR2 SVGAGI. The trim removed 6 bases at V and 0 bases at J, leaving 1 base unmatched. The DNA for the CDR3 is TGTGCCAGCAGGACTAGCGCCTCCTACGAGCAGTACTTC. It specifies CASRTSASYEQYF.

The rearrangement uses TRBV6-5 and TRBJ2-2; possibly TRBD1 for D (5 bases). CDR1 MNHEY and CDR2 SVGAGI come from the germline V gene. The CDR3 loop spans 15 amino acids. The V end was cut by 1 base, the J end by 4 bases, with 10 bases between. The CDR3 DNA reads as TGTGCCAGCAGTTACTGGGGCAGATCCACCGGGGAGCTGTTTTTT. It yields the protein CASSYWGRSTGELFF.

This chain joins TRBV21-1 and TRBJ1-6; TRBD1 is the table's D call, not checked against the DNA. TRBV21-1 is a recognized pseudogene. The CDR3 sequence is 13 residues long. The CDR3 bases are TGTGCCAGCAGCGTCCGACAGAATTCACCCCTCCACTTT. Translation gives CASSVRQNSPLHF.

V is TRBV7-9 and J is TRBJ2-2; TRBD2 might be the D (5 bases). The CDR3 sequence is 16 residues long. V was shortened by 3 bases and J by 0 bases, with 11 bases between the two germline ends. CDR1 and CDR2 from the germline V gene are SEHNR and FQNEAQ (reference sequence). CDR3 residues: CASSFIRGTNTGELFF. Written as DNA, the CDR3 is TGTGCCAGCAGCTTTATTAGAGGGACGAACACCGGGGAGCTGTTTTTT.

This clone was recorded once. The DNA for the CDR3 is TGTGCCAGTAGTGTTACGGGAGCGTTAATTTATGAGCAGTTCTTC. Residues: CASSVTGALIYEQFF. V and J are TRBV19 and TRBJ2-1; TRBD2 is a possible D gene (6 bases). The germline CDR1 and CDR2 sequences are LNHDA and SQIVND (reference sequence). This CDR3 has 15 residues. V lost 5 bases and J lost 8, with 19 bases in between.

This chain uses TRBV12-5 with TRBJ1-2, with D uncertain. Germline CDR1 and CDR2: LGHNT and FRNRAP. V lost 7 bases to trimming and J lost 2 bases, with 8 bases between them. This CDR3 has 12 residues. This CDR3 is CASAMENYGYTF. DNA of the CDR3: TGTGCTAGTGCCATGGAGAACTATGGCTACACCTTC.

This clone was counted a single time. The rearrangement links TRBV10-3 to TRBJ2-3; 7 bases align to TRBD2. Per germline, CDR1 ENHRY and CDR2 SYGVKD. CDR3 length: 16 amino acids. The V gene end was trimmed by 3 bases and the J gene end by 0 bases; junction bases not matched to a gene: 6. The CDR3 DNA reads TGTGCCATCAGTGACCCGCTAGCGGTGAGCACAGATACGCAGTATTTT. Translated: CAISDPLAVSTDTQYF.

This chain uses TRBV5-1 with TRBJ2-4; 9 bases map to TRBD1. This CDR3 region has 17 residues. J was trimmed by 2 bases and V by 0 bases; bases with no gene match: 6. CDR1 is SGHRS, CDR2 YFSETQ, per germline. CDR3 bases: TGCGCCAGCAGCTTGGTCCGGGACAGGGCTCCCAAAAACATTCAGTACTTC. Translation: CASSLVRDRAPKNIQYF.

The chain has TRBV7-9 and TRBJ2-3; 7 bases map to TRBD2. Germline assignment: CDR1 SEHNR and CDR2 FQNEAQ (reference sequence). The CDR3 consists of 15 residues. V lost 1 base, J lost 3 bases, and 4 bases stayed unmatched. The CDR3 loop is CASSLVASGTDTQYF. In DNA form, the CDR3 reads TGTGCCAGCAGCTTAGTAGCTAGCGGAACAGATACGCAGTATTTT.

As to this clone: Other nucleotide sequences in the sample specify the same CDR3. The rearrangement uses TRBV2 and TRBJ2-5; weak D call: TRBD1 (5 bases). V was shortened by 4 bases and J by 2 bases, with 8 bases between the two germline ends. The CDR3 is 13 residues long. Germline assignment: CDR1 SNHLY and CDR2 FYNNEI. The CDR3 DNA is TGTGCCAGCAGTGGACAGTTACAAGAGACCCAGTACTTC. This codes for CASSGQLQETQYF.

The chain has TRBV2 and TRBJ2-7; 11 bases agree with TRBD1. The germline gives CDR1 SNHLY, CDR2 FYNNEI. The J segment lost 3 bases and the V segment lost 6 bases, leaving 7 bases of the junction unmatched. CDR3 length equals 15 residues. The CDR3 DNA reads TGTGCCAGCAGACCCTACGGGACAGGGGGCTACGAGCAGTACTTC. Translating it yields CASRPYGTGGYEQYF.

J is TRBJ1-2 and V is TRBV7-9, with 7 bases identical to TRBD1. The germline gives CDR1 SEHNR, CDR2 FQNEAQ (reference sequence). V lost 6 bases, J lost 0 bases, and 13 bases stayed unmatched. This CDR3 is built from 17 residues. As DNA, the CDR3 is TGTGCCAGCAGTACAACGGGTTACAGGGGATCTAACTATGGCTACACCTTC. The encoded protein is CASSTTGYRGSNYGYTF.

This chain joins TRBV19 and TRBJ1-4, with D maybe TRBD1 (6 bases). From germline, CDR1 is LNHDA and CDR2 SQIVND (reference sequence). The length of the CDR3 is 15 residues. Trimming left V 9 bases short and J 10 bases short, with 24 bases between. The CDR3 region has the DNA TGTGCCAGGACCGCCCCCCAGGGGAGTAACGGAAAACTGTTTTTT. This translates into CARTAPQGSNGKLFF.